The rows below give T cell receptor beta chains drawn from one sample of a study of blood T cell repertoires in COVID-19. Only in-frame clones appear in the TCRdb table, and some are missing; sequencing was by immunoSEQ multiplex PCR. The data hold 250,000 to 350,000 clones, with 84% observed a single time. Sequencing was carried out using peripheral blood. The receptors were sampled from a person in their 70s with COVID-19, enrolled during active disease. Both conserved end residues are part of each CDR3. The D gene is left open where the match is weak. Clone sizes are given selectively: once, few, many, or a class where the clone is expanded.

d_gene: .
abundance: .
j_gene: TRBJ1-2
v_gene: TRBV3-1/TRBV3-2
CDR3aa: CASSQVGGFGYGYTF
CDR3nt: TGTGCCAGCAGCCAAGTAGGCGGCTTCGGCTATGGCTACACCTTC

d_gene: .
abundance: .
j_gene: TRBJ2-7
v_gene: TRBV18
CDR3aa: CASSPAARFNEQYF
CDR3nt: TGTGCCAGCTCACCAGCGGCACGGTTTAACGAGCAGTACTTC

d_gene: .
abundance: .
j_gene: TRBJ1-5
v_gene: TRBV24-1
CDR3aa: CATSETGYSNQPQHF
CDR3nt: TGTGCCACCAGTGAAACAGGGTATAGCAATCAGCCCCAGCATTTT

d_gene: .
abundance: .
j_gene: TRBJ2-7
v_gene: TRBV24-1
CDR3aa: CATSDSQGYYEQYF
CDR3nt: TGTGCCACCAGTGACTCACAGGGTTACTACGAGCAGTACTTC

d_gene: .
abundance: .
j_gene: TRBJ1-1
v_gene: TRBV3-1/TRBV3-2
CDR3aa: CASSSTLGREAEAFF
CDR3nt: TGTGCCAGCAGCTCGACTTTGGGCAGGGAAGCTGAAGCTTTCTTT

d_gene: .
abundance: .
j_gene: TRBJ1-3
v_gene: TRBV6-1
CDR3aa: CASSETRGIGNTIYF
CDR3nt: TGTGCCAGCAGTGAAACCCGGGGAATTGGAAACACCATATATTTT

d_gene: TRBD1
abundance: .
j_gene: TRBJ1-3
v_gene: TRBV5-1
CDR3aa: CASSIGQAGNTIYF
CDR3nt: TGCGCCAGCAGCATAGGACAGGCTGGAAACACCATATATTTT

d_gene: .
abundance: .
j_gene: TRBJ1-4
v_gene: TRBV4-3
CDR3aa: CASRSGTTNEKLFF
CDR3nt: TGCGCCAGCAGGTCGGGTACAACTAATGAAAAACTGTTTTTT

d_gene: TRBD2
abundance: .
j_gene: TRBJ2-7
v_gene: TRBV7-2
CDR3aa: CASRTSGAYEQYF
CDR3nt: TGTGCCAGCAGAACTAGCGGTGCCTACGAGCAGTACTTC

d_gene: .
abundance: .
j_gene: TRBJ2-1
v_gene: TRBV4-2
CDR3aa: CASSQEYRAVYNEQFF
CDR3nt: TGTGCCAGCAGCCAAGAGTACAGGGCGGTTTACAATGAGCAGTTCTTC

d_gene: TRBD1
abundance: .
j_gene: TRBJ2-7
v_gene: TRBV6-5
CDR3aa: CASGTGGAQYF
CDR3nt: TGTGCCAGCGGAACAGGGGGCGCGCAGTACTTC

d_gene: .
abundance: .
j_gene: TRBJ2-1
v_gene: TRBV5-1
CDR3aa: CASSLVPGRGNEQFF
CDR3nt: TGCGCCAGCAGCTTGGTCCCGGGTAGAGGCAATGAGCAGTTCTTC

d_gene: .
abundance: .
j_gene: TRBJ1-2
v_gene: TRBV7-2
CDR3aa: CASSFTGGSGYTF
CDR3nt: TGTGCCAGCAGCTTTACTGGGGGGAGTGGCTACACCTTC

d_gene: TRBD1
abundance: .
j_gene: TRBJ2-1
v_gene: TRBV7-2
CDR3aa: CASSLSPGGVAEQFF
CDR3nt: TGTGCCAGCAGCTTAAGTCCAGGGGGCGTTGCTGAGCAGTTCTTC

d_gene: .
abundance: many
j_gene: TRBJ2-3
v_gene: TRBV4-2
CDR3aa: CASSQDVPTRGHQPRTDTQYF
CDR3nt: TGTGCCAGCAGCCAAGACGTGCCCACTAGGGGACACCAACCCCGCACAGATACGCAGTATTTT

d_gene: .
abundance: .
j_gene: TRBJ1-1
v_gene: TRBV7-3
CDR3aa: CASSSGTNTEAFF
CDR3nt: TGTGCCAGCAGCTCAGGCACGAACACTGAAGCTTTCTTT

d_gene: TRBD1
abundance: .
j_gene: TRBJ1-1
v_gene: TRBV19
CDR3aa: CASTATGTGGTEAFF
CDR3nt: TGTGCCAGTACCGCGACCGGGACAGGGGGCACTGAAGCTTTCTTT

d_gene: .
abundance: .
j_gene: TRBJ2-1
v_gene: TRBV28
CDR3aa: CASRRLQGSDEQFF
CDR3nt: TGTGCCAGCAGGAGGTTACAGGGTAGTGATGAGCAGTTCTTC

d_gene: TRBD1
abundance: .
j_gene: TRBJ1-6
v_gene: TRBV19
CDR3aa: CASSLGQGANSPLHF
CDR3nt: TGTGCCAGTAGTTTGGGACAGGGGGCGAATTCACCCCTCCACTTT

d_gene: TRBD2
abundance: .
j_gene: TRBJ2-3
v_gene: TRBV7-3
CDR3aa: CASSPSGGADTQYF
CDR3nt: TGTGCCAGCAGCCCCTCGGGAGGCGCAGATACGCAGTATTTT

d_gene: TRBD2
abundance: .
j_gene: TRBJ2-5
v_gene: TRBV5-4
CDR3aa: CASSFVAGVQETQYF
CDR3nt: TGTGCCAGCAGCTTTGTAGCGGGGGTACAAGAGACCCAGTACTTC

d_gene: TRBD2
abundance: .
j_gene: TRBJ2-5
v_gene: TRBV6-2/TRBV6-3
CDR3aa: CASSYVGTSAHQETQYF
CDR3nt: TGTGCCAGCAGTTACGTGGGGACTAGCGCACACCAAGAGACCCAGTACTTC

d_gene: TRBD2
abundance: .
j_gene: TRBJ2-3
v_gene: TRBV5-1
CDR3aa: CASSLRAGGTDTQYF
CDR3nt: TGCGCCAGCAGCTTGAGAGCGGGGGGCACAGATACGCAGTATTTT

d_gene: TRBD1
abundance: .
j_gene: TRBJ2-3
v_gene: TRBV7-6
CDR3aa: CASSLRTGGRDTQYF
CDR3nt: TGTGCCAGCAGCTTACGAACAGGGGGGAGAGATACGCAGTATTTT

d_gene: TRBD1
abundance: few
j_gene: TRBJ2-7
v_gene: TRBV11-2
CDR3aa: CASSRAWDSPYEQYF
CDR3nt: TGTGCCAGCAGCCGAGCTTGGGACAGCCCCTACGAGCAGTACTTC

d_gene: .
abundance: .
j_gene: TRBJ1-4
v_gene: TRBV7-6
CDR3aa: CASSLGQSATPRSVLFF
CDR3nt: TGTGCCAGCAGCTTAGGACAATCCGCCACCCCACGCTCGGTACTGTTTTTT

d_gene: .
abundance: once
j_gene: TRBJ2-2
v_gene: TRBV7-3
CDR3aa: CASSLSGAGELFF
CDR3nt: TGTGCCAGCAGCCTCTCCGGGGCCGGGGAGCTGTTTTTT

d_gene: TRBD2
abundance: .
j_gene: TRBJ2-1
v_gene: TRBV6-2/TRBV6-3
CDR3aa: CASSVAGGYNEQFF
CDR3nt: TGTGCCAGCAGCGTAGCGGGGGGCTACAATGAGCAGTTCTTC

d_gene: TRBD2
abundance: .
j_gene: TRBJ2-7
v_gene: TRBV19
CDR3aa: CASSIGLAGVPYEQYF
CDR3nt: TGTGCCAGTAGTATCGGGTTAGCGGGAGTACCCTACGAGCAGTACTTC

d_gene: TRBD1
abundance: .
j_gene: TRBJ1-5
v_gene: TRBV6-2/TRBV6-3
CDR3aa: CASSYHRTGGNQPQHF
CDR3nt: TGTGCCAGCAGTTACCACCGGACAGGGGGCAATCAGCCCCAGCATTTT

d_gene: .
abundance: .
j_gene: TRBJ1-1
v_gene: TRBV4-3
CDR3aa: CASSQVDSYTEAFF
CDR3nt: TGCGCCAGCAGCCAAGTGGACAGCTACACTGAAGCTTTCTTT

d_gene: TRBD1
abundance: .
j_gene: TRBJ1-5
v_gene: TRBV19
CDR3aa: CASKDRGHQPQHF
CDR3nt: TGTGCCAGCAAGGACAGGGGGCATCAGCCCCAGCATTTT

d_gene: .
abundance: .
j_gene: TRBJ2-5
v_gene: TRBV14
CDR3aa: CASSQWDSRGETQYF
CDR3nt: TGTGCCAGCAGCCAATGGGACTCCCGAGGGGAGACCCAGTACTTC

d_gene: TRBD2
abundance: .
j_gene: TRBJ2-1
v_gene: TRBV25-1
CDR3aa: CASSVGTSREEQFF
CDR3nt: TGTGCCAGCAGTGTCGGGACTAGCCGTGAAGAGCAGTTCTTC

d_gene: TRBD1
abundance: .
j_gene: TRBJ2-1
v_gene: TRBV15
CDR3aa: CATSRGGTGLGEQFF
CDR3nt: TGTGCCACCAGCAGAGGTGGGACAGGGTTGGGTGAGCAGTTCTTC

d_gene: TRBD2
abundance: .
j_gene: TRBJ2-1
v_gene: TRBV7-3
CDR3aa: CASSPQSGGAYEQFF
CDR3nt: TGTGCCAGCAGCCCCCAGAGCGGGGGGGCATATGAGCAGTTCTTC

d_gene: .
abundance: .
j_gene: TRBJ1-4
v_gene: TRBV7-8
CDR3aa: CASSSTGLGTNEKLFF
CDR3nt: TGTGCCAGCAGCTCCACAGGGCTGGGCACTAATGAAAAACTGTTTTTT

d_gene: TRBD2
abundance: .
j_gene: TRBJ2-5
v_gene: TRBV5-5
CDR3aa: CASSGLAGDQETQYF
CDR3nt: TGTGCCAGCAGCGGGCTAGCGGGGGACCAAGAGACCCAGTACTTC

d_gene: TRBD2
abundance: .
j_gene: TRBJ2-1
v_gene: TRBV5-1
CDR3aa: CASSLALLTPAGYEQFF
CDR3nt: TGCGCCAGCAGCTTAGCCCTACTAACCCCAGCGGGGTATGAGCAGTTCTTC

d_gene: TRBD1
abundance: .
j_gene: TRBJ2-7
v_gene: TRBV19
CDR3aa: CASRETGTGAYEQYF
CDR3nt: TGTGCCAGTAGAGAGACCGGGACAGGTGCCTACGAGCAGTACTTC

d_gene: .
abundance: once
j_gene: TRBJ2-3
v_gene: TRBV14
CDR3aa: CASSQLLGSHLNPTDTQYF
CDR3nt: TGTGCCAGCAGCCAACTTCTCGGGTCCCACCTGAATCCCACAGATACGCAGTATTTT

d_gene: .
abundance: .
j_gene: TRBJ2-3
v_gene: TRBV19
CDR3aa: CASRGRGTDTQYF
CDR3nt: TGTGCCAGTAGGGGCAGGGGCACAGATACGCAGTATTTT

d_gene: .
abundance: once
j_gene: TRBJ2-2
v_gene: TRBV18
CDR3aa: CASSPLWGQTTTGELFF
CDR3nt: TGTGCCAGCTCACCACTGTGGGGGCAAACGACCACCGGGGAGCTGTTTTTT

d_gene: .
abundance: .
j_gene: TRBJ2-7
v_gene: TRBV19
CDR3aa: CASSIALQGSVGEQYF
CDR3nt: TGTGCCAGTAGTATAGCCCTCCAGGGGAGCGTCGGCGAGCAGTACTTC

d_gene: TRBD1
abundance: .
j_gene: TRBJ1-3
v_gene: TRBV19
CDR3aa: CASSILRTGGLDTIYF
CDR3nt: TGTGCCAGTAGTATCCTCCGGACAGGGGGCTTGGACACCATATATTTT

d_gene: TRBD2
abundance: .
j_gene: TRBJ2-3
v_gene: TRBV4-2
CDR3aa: CASSPNWASGGAEDTQYF
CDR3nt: TGTGCCAGCAGCCCCAACTGGGCCAGCGGGGGGGCTGAAGATACGCAGTATTTT

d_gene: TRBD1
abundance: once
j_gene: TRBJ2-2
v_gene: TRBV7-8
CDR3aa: CASSQGAGELFF
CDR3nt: TGTGCCAGCAGTCAGGGGGCCGGGGAGCTGTTTTTT

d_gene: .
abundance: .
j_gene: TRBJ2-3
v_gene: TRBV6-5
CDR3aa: CASSYGGALTDTQYF
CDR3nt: TGTGCCAGCAGTTATGGGGGGGCCCTCACAGATACGCAGTATTTT

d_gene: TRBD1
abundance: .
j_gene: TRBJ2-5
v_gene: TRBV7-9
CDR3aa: CASSRRTGGEEETQYF
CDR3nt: TGTGCCAGCAGCCGCCGGACAGGTGGGGAAGAGGAGACCCAGTACTTC

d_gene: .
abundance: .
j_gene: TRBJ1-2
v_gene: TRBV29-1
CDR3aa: CSVEDRVDYGYTF
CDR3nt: TGCAGCGTTGAAGACAGGGTCGACTATGGCTACACCTTC